The 5 T cell receptor beta chains below come from one sample, sequenced in a study of human T cells and chemical hapten exposure. Via MiXCR, TCRdb re-called the RACE reads, giving one row per CDR3 protein. The profile shows 80,000 to 95,000 distinct CDR3 sequences, roughly 9.1% of them singletons. Time point denoted: pre-sensitization, week 0. Regarding treatment: therapeutic diphenylcyclopropenone sensitization with weekly scalp DPC. Sequencing used whole blood, obtained in connection with sensitization to the hapten diphenylcyclopropenone (DPC). Every receptor here comes from a woman between 35 and 50 years old with alopecia areata. Some clones in this sample may be carry-over from other donors' samples.

This clonotype was seen many times. The J gene is TRBJ2-7, the V gene TRBV7-8; a possible D gene is TRBD2 (5 bases). Germline V gives CDR1 SGHVS, CDR2 FQNEAQ. The CDR3 consists of 15 residues. Trimming left V 1 base short and J 0 bases short, with 10 bases between. CDR3 loop: CASSLGGLSSYEQYF. CDR3 coding DNA: TGTGCCAGCAGCTTAGGAGGACTCAGCTCCTACGAGCAGTACTTC.

This clonotype was seen many times. The genes are TRBV18 and TRBJ1-2; D possibly corresponds to TRBD1 (6 bases). The V gene lost 2 bases and the J gene lost 2 bases, with 12 bases spanning the gap. Germline V gives CDR1 KGHSH, CDR2 LQKENI. The CDR3 extends over 15 amino acids. CDR3 DNA: TGTGCCAGCTCACCAAACGGCCAGGGGAACTATGGCTACACCTTC. This encodes CASSPNGQGNYGYTF.

The genes are TRBV24-1 and TRBJ2-1; no definite D call. The V and J ends lost 0 bases and 9 bases respectively, with 2 bases between them. Germline V gene data show CDR1 as KGHDR and CDR2 as SFDVKD. The CDR3 runs 11 residues. CDR3 region: CATSDLSEQFF. The CDR3 DNA reads as TGTGCCACCAGTGATTTGTCTGAGCAGTTCTTC.

The V gene is TRBV6-2 or TRBV6-3, the J gene TRBJ1-2, with TRBD1 as a possible D gene (5 bases). This CDR3 has 13 residues. Trimming shortened V by 2 bases and J by 8 bases, and 12 bases separated the two germline ends. Germline lookup yields CDR1 MNHEY and CDR2 SVGEGT. CDR3 residues: CASSYNRKGGYTF. The CDR3 region has the DNA TGTGCCAGCAGTTACAACAGGAAAGGGGGCTACACCTTC.

This clonotype was picked up a small number of times. The rearrangement joins TRBV4-3 to TRBJ2-7; weak D call: TRBD2 (6 bases). CDR3 length: 14 amino acids. Trimming removed 0 bases from V and 3 bases from J, with 9 bases in between. Looked up from germline, CDR1 is LGHNA and CDR2 is YSLEER. CDR3 loop: CASSQEWGDYEQYF. Written as DNA, the CDR3 is TGCGCCAGCAGCCAAGAATGGGGGGACTACGAGCAGTACTTC.